Included here is one T cell receptor (beta chain) sequence, with context. This table comes from immunoSEQ multiplex PCR, and its TCRdb copy is limited to in-frame clones, with some not included. In the table there are under 35,000 clones, around 91% of which are singletons. The data originate from a study of T cell changes during pregnancy in multiple sclerosis. The V end was cut by 3 bases, the J end by 3 bases, with 9 bases between. This CDR3 is built from 14 residues. Germline V gene lookup returns CDR1 MNHEY and CDR2 SMNVEV (reference sequence). The specimen comprised CD8+ T cells from peripheral blood mononuclear cells, sampled in the second trimester of pregnancy. This receptor was identified in a female donor with multiple sclerosis, enrolled in a pregnancy study. This chain joins TRBV27 and TRBJ2-4; no definite D call. CDR3 in DNA: TGTGCCAGCAGTTTGCAATCGGGCAAAAACATTCAGTACTTC. Translation: CASSLQSGKNIQYF.